A selection of T cell receptor beta chains follows, all from one sample in a study of blood T cells in healthy people across ages. TCRdb redid the calling of the 5' RACE reads with MiXCR, one entry per CDR3 protein. The repertoire consists of 1.2 million to 1.5 million distinct CDR3 sequences, with around 39% occurring once and the leading ten covering roughly 8.2%. The sample was blood. Receptors were obtained from a woman between 18 and 29 years old in good health. The CDR3 runs from the conserved cysteine through the conserved F or W. D genes are given only for firm matches. Only part of the rows carry a size: once, few, many, or a class if the clone is expanded.

v_call	clone_size	d_call	j_call	cdr3_aa	cdr3_nt
TRBV20-1	.	.	TRBJ1-2	CSASPEGGYTF	TGCAGTGCTAGTCCCGAGGGCGGCTACACCTTC
TRBV4-1	few	.	TRBJ2-5	CASSQAGAGIGETQYF	TGCGCCAGCAGCCAAGCCGGGGCCGGAATCGGGGAGACCCAGTACTTC
TRBV6-6	.	.	TRBJ2-7	CASSSTQGSHEQYF	TGTGCCAGCAGTTCAACACAGGGTTCCCACGAGCAGTACTTC
TRBV12-5	.	TRBD1	TRBJ1-5	CASGPGDSSNQPQHF	TGTGCTAGTGGTCCTGGGGACAGCTCGAATCAGCCCCAGCATTTT
TRBV6-5	.	.	TRBJ1-2	CASSYGGPQYRYTF	TGTGCCAGCAGTTACGGGGGGCCGCAATATCGCTACACCTTC
TRBV28	.	TRBD1	TRBJ2-7	CASSSVDRAHEQYF	TGTGCCAGCAGTTCGGTGGACAGGGCCCACGAGCAGTACTTC
TRBV7-3	once	TRBD1	TRBJ2-6	CASSLGGQGFNRAGANVLTF	TGTGCCAGCAGCTTAGGGGGACAGGGTTTTAACCGCGCTGGGGCCAACGTCCTGACTTTC
TRBV5-1	.	TRBD2	TRBJ2-2	CASSLRGGPETGELFF	TGCGCCAGCAGCTTGCGCGGGGGGCCGGAAACCGGGGAGCTGTTTTTT
TRBV12-3/TRBV12-4	few	TRBD1	TRBJ2-1	CASRLTGGNEQFF	TGTGCCAGCAGGCTGACAGGGGGAAATGAGCAGTTCTTC
TRBV27	once	TRBD1	TRBJ2-5	CASSFRDRGGETQYF	TGTGCCAGCAGTTTTCGGGACAGGGGGGGGGAGACCCAGTACTTC
TRBV20-1	.	.	TRBJ2-7	CSAPPAQVYEQYF	TGCAGTGCCCCACCGGCACAGGTCTACGAGCAGTACTTC
TRBV29-1	many	TRBD2	TRBJ2-3	CSVEDSGSFTDTQYF	TGCAGCGTTGAAGATAGCGGGAGCTTCACAGATACGCAGTATTTT
TRBV30	.	.	TRBJ1-2	CAWSVQNYGYTF	TGTGCCTGGAGTGTACAAAACTATGGCTACACCTTC
TRBV6-1	.	.	TRBJ2-1	CASIRGRWPSNEQFF	TGTGCCAGCATAAGAGGGAGATGGCCCAGTAATGAGCAGTTCTTC
TRBV7-9	.	.	TRBJ2-3	CASSNPGLPDTQYF	TGTGCCAGCAGCAACCCGGGCCTCCCGGATACGCAGTATTTT
TRBV4-1	few	.	TRBJ2-7	CASSRQMNTYEQYF	TGCGCCAGCAGCCGACAGATGAATACCTACGAGCAGTACTTC
TRBV7-9	few	.	TRBJ2-7	CASSLDGGHYEQYF	TGTGCCAGCAGCTTAGATGGGGGGCACTACGAGCAGTACTTC
TRBV3-1	.	.	TRBJ2-3	CASSQGYRSDTQYF	TGTGCCAGCAGCCAGGGCTATCGTTCAGATACGCAGTATTTT
TRBV20-1	.	.	TRBJ1-5	CSAREGVRQPQHF	TGCAGTGCTAGAGAAGGGGTAAGGCAGCCCCAGCATTTT
TRBV4-1	few	TRBD2	TRBJ2-1	CASSPSGTSVYNEQFF	TGCGCCAGCAGCCCCTCCGGGACTAGCGTATACAATGAGCAGTTCTTC
TRBV5-5	.	.	TRBJ1-6	CASSLVADYNSPLHF	TGTGCCAGCAGCTTGGTAGCGGATTATAATTCACCCCTCCACTTT
TRBV12-3/TRBV12-4	few	.	TRBJ1-6	CASSPKAWVNSPLHF	TGTGCCAGCAGCCCAAAGGCCTGGGTAAATTCACCCCTCCACTTT
TRBV20-1	once	TRBD1	TRBJ1-2	CSARQGSSGYTF	TGCAGTGCTCGACAGGGATCGAGTGGCTACACCTTC
TRBV6-1	.	.	TRBJ2-5	CASREWGQQETQYF	TGTGCCAGCAGGGAATGGGGGCAGCAAGAGACCCAGTACTTC
TRBV11-2	few	TRBD2	TRBJ2-7	CASSPRTSGSRYEQYF	TGTGCCAGCAGCCCGCGGACTAGCGGGAGTCGGTACGAGCAGTACTTC
TRBV7-2	.	.	TRBJ1-6	CASSPGQTNNSPLHF	TGTGCCAGCAGCCCCGGACAGACTAATAATTCACCCCTCCACTTT
TRBV5-1	.	TRBD2	TRBJ2-7	CASGLAGGPYEQYF	TGCGCCAGCGGATTAGCGGGGGGCCCCTACGAGCAGTACTTC
TRBV12-5	.	TRBD1	TRBJ2-4	CASGLVVGQGASKNIQYF	TGTGCTAGTGGTTTGGTAGTGGGACAGGGGGCGTCCAAAAACATTCAGTACTTC
TRBV20-1	.	TRBD1	TRBJ2-3	CSARGGTGSLDTQYF	TGCAGTGCTAGAGGGGGGACAGGGTCCCTAGATACGCAGTATTTT
TRBV20-1	.	TRBD2	TRBJ2-3	CSAPPGTSGSTDTQYF	TGCAGTGCTCCTCCCGGGACTAGCGGGAGCACAGATACGCAGTATTTT
TRBV20-1	.	TRBD1	TRBJ2-7	CSALPPGGNSYEQYF	TGCAGTGCCCTACCCCCAGGGGGAAATTCCTACGAGCAGTACTTC
TRBV7-2	many	.	TRBJ2-1	CASSLEGALYNEQFF	TGTGCCAGCAGCTTAGAGGGAGCCCTTTACAATGAGCAGTTCTTC
TRBV5-6	.	.	TRBJ2-5	CASSVDNEQYF	TGTGCTAGCAGCGTCGACAATGAGCAGTACTTC
TRBV12-3/TRBV12-4	once	.	TRBJ2-3	CASSSPLASPTDTQYF	TGTGCCAGCAGTTCCCCTCTAGCGTCCCCCACAGATACGCAGTATTTT
TRBV6-1	.	TRBD2	TRBJ2-7	CASLPGGVGFNEQYF	TGTGCCAGCCTGCCGGGGGGAGTGGGTTTCAATGAGCAGTACTTC
TRBV20-1	.	.	TRBJ1-1	CSARPGSLGNTEAFF	TGCAGTGCCCGGCCCGGATCGTTGGGGAACACTGAAGCTTTCTTT
TRBV20-1	few	.	TRBJ2-6	CSVPPILGEDSGANVLTF	TGCAGTGTGCCGCCGATTTTAGGGGAAGACTCTGGGGCCAACGTCCTGACTTTC
TRBV6-5	many	.	TRBJ2-5	CASSLGRTGTQYF	TGTGCCAGCAGCCTAGGACGGACCGGGACCCAGTACTTC
TRBV5-1	few	.	TRBJ2-1	CASSLGEGDNEQFF	TGCGCCAGCAGCTTGGGTGAGGGTGACAATGAGCAGTTCTTC
TRBV29-1	few	.	TRBJ2-3	CSVERGGWYF	TGCAGCGTTGAGAGGGGGGGCTGGTATTTT
TRBV27	few	.	TRBJ2-7	CASSLWIGDEQYF	TGTGCCAGCAGTTTATGGATTGGCGACGAGCAGTACTTC
TRBV1	.	.	TRBJ2-7	CTSSQREEGGNEQYF	TGCACCAGCAGCCAACGGGAGGAAGGGGGCAATGAGCAGTACTTC
TRBV10-3	.	.	TRBJ2-7	CAISESPWAYEQYF	TGTGCCATCAGTGAATCACCCTGGGCCTACGAGCAGTACTTC
TRBV7-9	few	.	TRBJ2-2	CASSFEPPGELFF	TGTGCCAGCAGCTTTGAACCTCCCGGGGAGCTGTTTTTT
TRBV7-2	.	TRBD2	TRBJ2-1	CASSRMTRTSGYNEQFF	TGTGCCAGCAGCCGTATGACCCGGACTAGCGGTTACAATGAGCAGTTCTTC